A single sample is the source of the 30 T cell receptor beta chains below, sequenced in a study of neurological immune-mediated disorders (dated by TCRdb to between 2017 and 2020). The library was prepared using 5' RACE. The sequencer was an Illumina HiSeq 2500. TCRdb applied fastp at Q25 and MiXCR to the public reads, then kept only in-frame beta chains. Rows merge per CDR3 protein into single entries with the most common DNA and genes. A total of tens of thousands of distinct CDR3 sequences appear in this sample, 10% of them only once. Jointly, the top ten make up about 6.6% of the sample. The sample comprised PBMCs. The receptors derive from a woman in her thirties with HTLV-1-associated myelopathy (HAM/TSP).

This clonotype appeared a few times. CDR3 DNA: TGTGCCAGCAGTGTCCAACCCGGGGGGACACCGAAGGGAAACACCATATATTTT. Translation: CASSVQPGGTPKGNTIYF. The genes are TRBV6-1 and TRBJ1-3; possible D gene TRBD1, 6 bases. The ends were cut back, 4 bases at V and 4 bases at J, with 23 bases in the middle. CDR1 and CDR2 (germline): MNHNS, SASEGT. The CDR3 spans 18 residues.

This clonotype was found many times. The chain is built from TRBV3-1 and TRBJ2-7; TRBD2 is a possible D gene (5 bases). The CDR3 runs to 13 residues. V was pared by 3 bases and J by 5 bases, with 11 bases between. CDR1 and CDR2 (germline): LGHDT, YNNKEL (reference sequence). The CDR3 DNA sequence: TGTGCCAGCAGCCACGAGGGTCGCAACGAGCAGTACTTC. It encodes CASSHEGRNEQYF.

This clonotype has at least ten counts. The chain employs TRBV4-2 and TRBJ1-2; possible D gene TRBD1, 5 bases. Trimming pared 4 bases from V and 4 bases from J, leaving 16 bases between. CDR1 and CDR2 from the germline V gene are LGHNA and YNFKEQ. The CDR3 is 15 amino acids. The chain's CDR3 is CASSPGTETAYGYTF. The CDR3 bases are TGTGCCAGCAGCCCCGGGACCGAGACTGCCTATGGCTACACCTTC.

This clonotype was observed at least ten times. The J gene is TRBJ1-5, the V gene TRBV20-1; 10 nucleotides agree with TRBD1. V lost 2 bases, J lost 6 bases, and 7 bases stayed unmatched. The CDR3 totals 15 residues. CDR1 DFQATT and CDR2 SNEGSKA come from the germline V gene (reference sequence). The chain's CDR3 is CSARRGTGASQPQHF. The CDR3 DNA reads as TGCAGTGCTAGAAGGGGGACAGGGGCGAGTCAGCCCCAGCATTTT.

In its sample, this clonotype was seen many times. The rearrangement joins TRBV12-3 or TRBV12-4 to TRBJ2-1; 12 nucleotides align to TRBD1. The J segment lost 8 bases and the V segment lost 5 bases, leaving 13 bases of the junction unmatched. This CDR3 contains 17 residues. CDR3: CASSRDRGLGRADEQFF. The CDR3 bases are TGTGCCAGCAGTAGGGACAGGGGGCTCGGCCGGGCCGATGAGCAGTTCTTC.

This clonotype has only a few counts. V and J are TRBV20-1 and TRBJ2-1; D unclear. Germline V gene lookup returns CDR1 DFQATT and CDR2 SNEGSKA (reference sequence). The CDR3 spans 13 residues. V lost 5 bases and J 5 bases, leaving 13 bases between the germline ends. CDR3 region: CSADFQDHNEQFF. The CDR3 coding sequence is TGCAGTGCTGATTTTCAGGACCACAATGAGCAGTTCTTC.

This clonotype was seen many times. The chain links TRBV20-1 to TRBJ1-1, with 8 bases aligning to TRBD1. This CDR3 region has 16 residues. CDR1 and CDR2 (germline): DFQATT, SNEGSKA (reference sequence). Germline trimming cut 3 bases from V and 3 bases from J; bases unmatched to any gene: 12. In nucleotides, the CDR3 is TGCAGTGCTAGGAAACCCGGACAGGGAAAGTACACTGAAGCTTTCTTT. The encoded protein is CSARKPGQGKYTEAFF.

This clonotype was counted many times. The chain links TRBV20-1 to TRBJ2-2; D is possibly TRBD1 (6 bases). Germline V gene data show CDR1 as DFQATT and CDR2 as SNEGSKA (reference sequence). This CDR3 is 14 amino acids long. Deletions cut 2 bases from V and 8 bases from J, with 15 bases between. CDR3 sequence: CSARTQGIQGELFF. CDR3 nucleotide sequence: TGCAGTGCTAGAACTCAGGGGATTCAGGGGGAGCTGTTTTTT.

This clonotype was detected a few times. The chain carries TRBV6-2 or TRBV6-3 and TRBJ2-1; 11 bases are a match to TRBD2. Germline CDR1 is MNHEY and CDR2 is SVGEGT. The V and J ends lost 2 bases and 7 bases, in that order; junction bases with no gene match: 4. There are 15 residues in the CDR3. In nucleotides, the CDR3 is TGTGCCAGCAGTTACCCGGGACTAGCGGAGAATGAGCAGTTCTTC. It is translated as CASSYPGLAENEQFF.

This clonotype occurred many times. The chain has TRBV12-3 or TRBV12-4 and TRBJ2-4, with D possibly being TRBD1 (5 bases). The CDR3 totals 15 residues. V shed 5 bases and J shed 2 bases, with 13 bases lying between them. In nucleotides, the CDR3 is TGTGCCAGCAGTCCCAGCAGGGTGACCAAAAACATTCAGTACTTC. Its protein is CASSPSRVTKNIQYF.

Many counts were recorded for this clonotype. The chain combines TRBV20-1 with TRBJ2-3; 9 bases line up with TRBD1. CDR1 and CDR2 from the germline V gene are DFQATT and SNEGSKA (reference sequence). V dropped 6 bases and J dropped 3; count of bases not matched to a gene: 4. The CDR3 is 13 amino acids. CDR3 nucleotide sequence: TGCAGTGCCTCGGACAGGGGAACAGATACGCAGTATTTT. Its protein is CSASDRGTDTQYF.

This clonotype was seen repeatedly, ten times or more. The chain has TRBV20-1 and TRBJ2-1, with TRBD2 matching 10 bases. The length of the CDR3 is 16 residues. V gave up 8 bases and J gave up 6 bases; unmatched junction bases: 16. Per the germline V gene, CDR1 is DFQATT and CDR2 is SNEGSKA (reference sequence). The CDR3 DNA is TGCAGTACCCCCGACAGGGGTACTAGCGGGGTCAATGAGCAGTTCTTC. The encoded protein is CSTPDRGTSGVNEQFF.

The table lists this clonotype with many counts. The chain has TRBV20-1 and TRBJ2-4, with 12 bases aligning to TRBD2. This CDR3 contains 17 residues. The J segment lost 4 bases and the V segment lost 5 bases, leaving 12 bases of the junction unmatched. CDR1 and CDR2 from the germline V gene are DFQATT and SNEGSKA (reference sequence). CDR3 DNA: TGCAGTGCTCTAGATATCGGACTAGCGGGGAAAAAAAACATTCAGTACTTC. Encoded protein: CSALDIGLAGKKNIQYF.

This clonotype has a handful of counts. The gene calls are TRBV7-9 and TRBJ1-6, with TRBD1 as a possible D gene (6 bases). V shed 4 bases and J shed 8 bases, with 12 bases lying between them. Germline CDR1 is SEHNR and CDR2 is FQNEAQ (reference sequence). The CDR3 runs to 14 residues. This CDR3 reads CASSYTGSYSPLHF. In DNA form, the CDR3 reads TGTGCCAGCAGCTATACAGGGTCTTATTCACCCCTCCACTTT.

In its sample, this clonotype was seen many times. This chain links TRBV7-8 with TRBJ2-1, with 13 bases identical to TRBD2. This CDR3 spans 15 amino acids. V was clipped by 0 bases and J by 10 bases; unmatched bases: 3. Germline CDR1 SGHVS, CDR2 FQNEAQ. This CDR3 is CASSLATSGGEEQFF. CDR3 coding DNA: TGTGCCAGCAGCTTAGCAACTAGCGGGGGGGAAGAGCAGTTCTTC. Based on the CDR3 plus reference TRBV7-8 and TRBJ2-1, the full variable domain is GAGVSQSPRYKVAKRGQDVALRCDPISGHVSLFWYQQALGQGPEFLTYFQNEAQLDKSGLPSDRFFAERPEGSVSTLKIQRTQQEDSAVYLCASSLATSGGEEQFFGPGTRLTVL.

This clonotype was recorded at least ten times. The V gene is TRBV10-3, the J gene TRBJ2-3; no definite D call. The V gene's germline CDR1 is ENHRY and CDR2 SYGVKD. There are 11 residues in the CDR3. Deletions cut 6 bases from V and 3 bases from J, with 4 bases between. CDR3 region: CAIRVTDTQYF. CDR3 nucleotide sequence: TGTGCCATCAGAGTTACAGATACGCAGTATTTT.

This clonotype was picked up many times. A much larger clone differs by one base, so this may be a read error. The J gene is TRBJ1-1, the V gene TRBV5-1; a weak D match, TRBD1 (6 bases). This CDR3 has 14 residues. Trimming cost V 10 bases and J 5 bases, with 21 bases left between them. Per the germline V gene, CDR1 is SGHRS and CDR2 is YFSETQ. CDR3 sequence reads: CAGAAGGGRTEAFF. The CDR3 DNA follows: TGCGCCGGCGCCGCCGGTGGGGGGCGTACTGAAGCTTTCTTT. The full variable domain, completed using reference TRBV5-1 and TRBJ1-1, is KAGVTQTPRYLIKTRGQQVTLSCSPISGHRSVSWYQQTPGQGLQFLFEYFSETQRNKGNFPGRFSGRQFSNSRSEMNVSTLELGDSALYLCAGAAGGGRTEAFFGQGTRLTVV.

This chain connects TRBV18 to TRBJ2-3; tentatively, D is TRBD1 or TRBD2 (5 bases each). The CDR3 loop spans 13 amino acids. Germline V gene lookup returns CDR1 KGHSH and CDR2 LQKENI. V was pared by 6 bases and J by 1 base, with 8 bases between. The DNA of the CDR3 is TGTGCCAGCTCCGGGGACCGCACAGATACGCAGTATTTT. Translated, it gives CASSGDRTDTQYF.

This clonotype was found many times. The chain has TRBV7-8 and TRBJ2-1, with TRBD2 identical over 8 bases. This CDR3 has 16 residues. After removal of 2 bases from V and 7 bases from J, the junction contained 10 bases not matched to a gene. Germline V CDR1 and CDR2: SGHVS, FQNEAQ. The CDR3 reads CASSLSGGGFMNEQFF. The CDR3 DNA reads as TGTGCCAGCAGCTTATCGGGCGGGGGGTTTATGAATGAGCAGTTCTTC.

This clonotype was recorded at least ten times. The chain is built from TRBV20-1 and TRBJ2-3, with D possibly matching TRBD2 (6 bases). The CDR3 covers 13 residues. The germline gives CDR1 DFQATT, CDR2 SNEGSKA (reference sequence). The germline V and J ends were trimmed by 3 bases and 3 bases, with 10 bases remaining between them. The CDR3 DNA reads TGCAGTGCTAGGTCGGGGGAAACAGATACGCAGTATTTT. It encodes CSARSGETDTQYF.

In this sample, this clonotype turned up many times. The chain uses TRBV5-1 and TRBJ1-2; TRBD1 matches at 8 bases. J was trimmed by 8 bases and V by 3 bases; bases with no gene match: 9. The CDR3 is made up of 14 amino acids. Germline-derived CDR1 and CDR2 are SGHRS and YFSETQ. The CDR3 region is CASSSTGDAGGYTF. In nucleotides, the CDR3 is TGCGCCAGCAGCTCGACAGGGGATGCGGGCGGCTACACCTTC. Supplemented by reference TRBV5-1 and TRBJ1-2, the full variable domain reads KAGVTQTPRYLIKTRGQQVTLSCSPISGHRSVSWYQQTPGQGLQFLFEYFSETQRNKGNFPGRFSGRQFSNSRSEMNVSTLELGDSALYLCASSSTGDAGGYTFGSGTRLTVV.

This clonotype was counted many times. V is TRBV20-1 and J is TRBJ1-4; a possible D gene is TRBD1 (6 bases). Germline loops: CDR1 DFQATT, CDR2 SNEGSKA (reference sequence). Deletions cut 2 bases from V and 10 bases from J, with 14 bases between. This CDR3 has 13 residues. CDR3 sequence: CSARTTGSGKLFF. CDR3 DNA sequence: TGCAGTGCTAGAACTACAGGGTCAGGAAAACTGTTTTTT.

The J gene is TRBJ1-3, the V gene TRBV20-1; possible D gene TRBD1, 5 bases. Germline V gives CDR1 DFQATT, CDR2 SNEGSKA (reference sequence). The V end was cut by 0 bases, the J end by 0 bases, with 15 bases between. The CDR3 spans 17 residues. The CDR3 loop is CSARDSAVGTSGNTIYF. The CDR3 coding sequence is TGCAGTGCTAGAGATTCCGCCGTCGGGACCTCTGGAAACACCATATATTTT.

This clonotype was seen many times. The rearrangement joins TRBV6-5 to TRBJ2-2, with 11 positions matching TRBD1. J gave up 5 bases and V 5 bases, and 4 bases lay outside the gene matches. This CDR3 has 15 amino acids. Germline CDR1 and CDR2: MNHEY and SVGAGI. The CDR3 DNA reads TGTGCCAGCAGTCGGACAGGGGGCAGAACCGGGGAGCTGTTTTTT. Its protein product is CASSRTGGRTGELFF.

At least ten counts were recorded for this clonotype. The chain uses TRBV20-1 and TRBJ2-1; D is ambiguous. The length of the CDR3 is 13 residues. From germline, CDR1 is DFQATT and CDR2 SNEGSKA (reference sequence). V was clipped by 2 bases and J by 6 bases, with 11 bases between them. The CDR3 DNA sequence: TGCAGTGCTAGACCCCCATCGGGCAATGAGCAGTTCTTC. It yields the protein CSARPPSGNEQFF.

Many counts were recorded for this clonotype. V gene TRBV20-1 combines with J gene TRBJ2-1; 9 positions match TRBD2. This CDR3 is built from 14 residues. V was pared by 7 bases and J by 9 bases, with 13 bases of the junction left unmatched. Looked up from germline, CDR1 is DFQATT and CDR2 is SNEGSKA (reference sequence). For the CDR3, the DNA is TGCAGTGGAAGCGGGGCGGGGGGGCCGAGTGAGCAGTTCTTC. Protein product: CSGSGAGGPSEQFF.

This clonotype was found many times. The rearrangement uses TRBV20-1 and TRBJ2-3; TRBD2 aligns across 7 bases. This CDR3 contains 12 residues. Per germline, CDR1 DFQATT and CDR2 SNEGSKA (reference sequence). J lost 6 bases, V lost 7 bases, and 7 bases had no gene match. CDR3 bases: TGCAGTGGGCGGGGGTTCATTGATACGCAGTATTTT. Translated: CSGRGFIDTQYF.

V and J are TRBV20-1 and TRBJ2-7, with 8 bases that match TRBD2. V lost 3 bases and J lost 3; bases outside the gene matches: 10. The CDR3 consists of 15 residues. Germline V gene data show CDR1 as DFQATT and CDR2 as SNEGSKA (reference sequence). CDR3 region: CSASTFGGGGYEQYF. The CDR3, as DNA: TGCAGTGCTAGTACGTTCGGGGGGGGCGGCTACGAGCAGTACTTC.

This clonotype was recorded at least ten times. V gene TRBV2 combines with J gene TRBJ1-2; D possibly corresponds to TRBD1 (6 bases). CDR3 size: 14 residues. CDR1 is SNHLY and CDR2 is FYNNEI in the germline V gene. Between the trimmed V and J ends, which lost 6 bases and 4 bases, there was a span of 15 bases. The CDR3 here is CASRETGQLYGYTF. As DNA, the CDR3 is TGTGCCAGCAGGGAGACAGGACAACTCTATGGCTACACCTTC.

On this clonotype: The DNA is left out, because the CDR3 cannot be placed on it with certainty; the CDR3 is given as TCRdb lists it. The chain combines TRBV5-1 with TRBJ1-1. The CDR3 extends over 18 residues, inclusive of both ends. Germline V gives CDR1 SGHRS, CDR2 YFSETQ. Here the CDR3 reads CASSFYICSALATERAFF.